The 4 T cell receptor beta chains given below trace back to one sample, sequenced in a study of cytomegalovirus exposure and HLA in healthy donors. Vbeta (60) and Jbeta (13) primers were used in the PCR. Clones were sequenced by immunoSEQ multiplex PCR, and TCRdb holds only the in-frame ones, with some missing. The specimen's table records under 50,000 clones. The specimen sequenced was PBMCs. The receptors come from a male donor in good health and CMV-seronegative.

The rearrangement joins TRBV29-1 to TRBJ2-2; TRBD1 agrees at 7 bases. The CDR3 has 13 residues. Germline values: CDR1 SQVTM, CDR2 ANQGSEA. The V and J ends lost 6 bases and 1 base, in that order; junction bases with no gene match: 2. The CDR3: CSVRQGNTGELFF. The CDR3 coding sequence is TGCAGCGTCCGACAGGGGAACACCGGGGAGCTGTTTTTT.

The genes are TRBV5-1 and TRBJ2-3, with 12 bases aligning to TRBD2. CDR3 length: 15 amino acids. The germline V gene encodes CDR1 SGHRS and CDR2 YFSETQ. V lost 0 bases and J lost 5; bases outside the gene matches: 1. In nucleotides, the CDR3 is TGCGCCAGCAGCTTGGCTAGCGGGGGGGTAGATACGCAGTATTTT. This gives the protein CASSLASGGVDTQYF. The complete variable domain, with remaining parts taken from reference TRBV5-1 and TRBJ2-3, reads KAGVTQTPRYLIKTRGQQVTLSCSPISGHRSVSWYQQTPGQGLQFLFEYFSETQRNKGNFPGRFSGRQFSNSRSEMNVSTLELGDSALYLCASSLASGGVDTQYFGPGTRLTVL.

V and J are TRBV7-2 and TRBJ1-2; D unresolved. The CDR3 loop spans 16 amino acids. The V and J ends lost 0 bases and 7 bases respectively, with 18 bases between them. Germline V gene data show CDR1 as SGHTA and CDR2 as FQGNSA. Here the CDR3 reads CASSLALALRSGGYTF. The CDR3 DNA is TGTGCCAGCAGCTTAGCGCTCGCGCTTCGCTCGGGTGGCTACACCTTC.

The rearrangement uses TRBV7-2 and TRBJ1-2; weak D call: TRBD1 (6 bases). Germline lookup yields CDR1 SGHTA and CDR2 FQGNSA. With 0 bases removed from V and 4 bases from J, the gap between germline ends came to 12 bases. This CDR3 comprises 15 residues. The CDR3: CASSLARQVAYGYTF. CDR3 DNA sequence: TGTGCCAGCAGCTTAGCGAGACAGGTGGCCTATGGCTACACCTTC.